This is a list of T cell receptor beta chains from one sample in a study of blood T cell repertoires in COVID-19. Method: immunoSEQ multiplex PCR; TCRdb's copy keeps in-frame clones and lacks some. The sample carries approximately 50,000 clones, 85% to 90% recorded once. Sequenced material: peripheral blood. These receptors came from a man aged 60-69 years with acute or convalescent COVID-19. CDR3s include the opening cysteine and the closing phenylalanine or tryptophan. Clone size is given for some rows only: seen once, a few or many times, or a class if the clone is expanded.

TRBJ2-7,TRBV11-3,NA,CASSLESSGSYEQYF
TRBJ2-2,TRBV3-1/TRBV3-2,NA,CASSRRTSGRITGELFF
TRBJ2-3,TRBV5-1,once,CASSLSAGGGDTQYF
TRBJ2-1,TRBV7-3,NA,CASSLTNQGGSYNEQFF
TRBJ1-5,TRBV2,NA,CASSEAWLQGEQPQHF
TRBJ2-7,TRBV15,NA,CATSRDKKQTASYEQYF
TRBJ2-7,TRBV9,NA,CASSSDLGGEQYF
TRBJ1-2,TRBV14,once,CASSRRAGSYGYTF
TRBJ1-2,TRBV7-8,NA,CASSLRDYGYTF
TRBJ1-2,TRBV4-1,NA,CASSQGLAALNYGYTF
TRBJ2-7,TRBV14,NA,CASSHHTGDYEQYF
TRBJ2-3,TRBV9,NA,CASSAGLAATDTQYF
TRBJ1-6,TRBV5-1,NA,CASSLDIYNSPLHF
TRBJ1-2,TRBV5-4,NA,CASRVQGTGVYGYTF
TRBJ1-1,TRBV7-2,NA,CASSSGGYTEAFF
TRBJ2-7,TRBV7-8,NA,CASSSGTSWAYEQYF
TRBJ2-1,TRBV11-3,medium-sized,CASSLQGSEQFF
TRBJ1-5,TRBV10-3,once,CAISESPVLRGNQPQHF
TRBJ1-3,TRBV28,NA,CASSRTGGYIYLHSGNTIYF
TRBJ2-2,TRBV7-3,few,CASSPSSGRARGELFF
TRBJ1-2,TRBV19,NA,CASTRDSYGYTF
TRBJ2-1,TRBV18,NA,CASSPPLGTGGNEQFF
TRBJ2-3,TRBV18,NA,CASSPVGGTDTQYF
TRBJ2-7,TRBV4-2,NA,CASSEQGASSYEQYF
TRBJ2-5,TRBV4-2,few,CASSQDGTGFEKETQYF
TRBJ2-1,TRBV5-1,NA,CASSFRHRTGVYNEQFF
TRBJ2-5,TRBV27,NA,CASSPRQGETQYF